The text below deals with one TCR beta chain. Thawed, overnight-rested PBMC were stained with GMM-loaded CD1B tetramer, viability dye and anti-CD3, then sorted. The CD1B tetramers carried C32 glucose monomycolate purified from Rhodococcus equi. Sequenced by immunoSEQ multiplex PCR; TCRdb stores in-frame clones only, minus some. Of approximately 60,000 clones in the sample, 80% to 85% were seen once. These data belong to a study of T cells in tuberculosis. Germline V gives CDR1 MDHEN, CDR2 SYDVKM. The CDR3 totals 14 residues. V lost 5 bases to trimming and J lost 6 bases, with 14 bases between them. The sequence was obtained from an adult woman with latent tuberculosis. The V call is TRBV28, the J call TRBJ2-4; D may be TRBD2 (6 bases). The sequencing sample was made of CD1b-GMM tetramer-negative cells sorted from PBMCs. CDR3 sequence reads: CASSPLLTRNIQYF. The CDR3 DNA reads TGTGCCAGCAGTCCCCTCTTGACTAGAAACATTCAGTACTTC.